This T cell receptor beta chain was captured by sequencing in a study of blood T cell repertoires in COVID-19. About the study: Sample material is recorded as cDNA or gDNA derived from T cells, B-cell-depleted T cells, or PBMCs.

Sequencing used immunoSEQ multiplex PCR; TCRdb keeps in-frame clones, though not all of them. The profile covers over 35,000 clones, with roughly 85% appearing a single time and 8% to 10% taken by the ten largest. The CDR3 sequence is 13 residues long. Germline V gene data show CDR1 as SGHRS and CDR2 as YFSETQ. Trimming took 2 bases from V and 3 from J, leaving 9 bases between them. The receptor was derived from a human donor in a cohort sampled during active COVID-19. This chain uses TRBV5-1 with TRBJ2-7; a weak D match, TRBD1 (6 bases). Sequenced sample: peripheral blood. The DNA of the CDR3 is TGCGCCAGCAGCTTCGGACAGATCTACGAGCAGTACTTC. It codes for CASSFGQIYEQYF.